This is a list of T cell receptor beta chains from one sample in a study of radiation and T cells in renal cell carcinoma. TCRdb's table, derived via immunoSEQ multiplex PCR, lists solely in-frame clones and lacks some. The sample lists 120,000 to 150,000 clones; 80% to 90% were seen once. Specimen: blood, collected from a patient whose treatment included radiotherapy and nephrectomy. Receptor source: a woman in her forties or fifties with renal cell carcinoma. The CDR3 runs from the conserved cysteine through the conserved F or W. Fields, in order: V gene, clone size, D gene, J gene, CDR3 protein, CDR3 DNA. The D gene is left open where the match is weak. Clone size is given for some rows only: seen once, a few or many times, or a class if the clone is expanded.

TRBV19	-	TRBD2	TRBJ2-3	CASRPGGGLLDTQYF	TGTGCCAGTAGACCCGGGGGAGGGCTGCTAGATACGCAGTATTTT
TRBV19	-	TRBD1	TRBJ1-2	CASSPLMGQGVPNYGYTF	TGTGCCAGTAGCCCTCTAATGGGACAGGGGGTTCCTAACTATGGCTACACCTTC
TRBV5-1	-	-	TRBJ2-2	CASSSNTGGANTGELFF	TGCGCCAGCAGCTCAAATACGGGGGGCGCTAACACCGGGGAGCTGTTTTTT
TRBV7-2	-	TRBD1	TRBJ1-5	CASSAQTGGNQPQHF	TGTGCCAGCAGCGCACAGACAGGGGGCAATCAGCCCCAGCATTTT
TRBV5-1	few	-	TRBJ1-1	CASSPTAAANTEAFF	TGCGCCAGCAGCCCTACTGCTGCGGCGAACACTGAAGCTTTCTTT
TRBV27	-	-	TRBJ1-2	CASSLSGWEGYTF	TGTGCCAGCAGTTTATCAGGGTGGGAGGGCTACACCTTC
TRBV6-4	-	-	TRBJ2-6	CASSDSPSGANVLTF	TGTGCCAGCAGTGACTCGCCCTCTGGGGCCAACGTCCTGACTTTC
TRBV2	few	TRBD1	TRBJ2-7	CASKSGQYEQYF	TGTGCCAGCAAATCGGGACAGTACGAGCAGTACTTC
TRBV11-2	-	TRBD1	TRBJ1-1	CASSRPGTVTNTEAFF	TGTGCCAGCAGCCGTCCCGGGACAGTTACAAACACTGAAGCTTTCTTT
TRBV10-1	few	-	TRBJ2-1	CASSESEEGGSDEQFF	TGCGCCAGCAGTGAGTCGGAAGAGGGGGGCAGTGATGAGCAGTTCTTC
TRBV4-3	-	-	TRBJ1-1	CASSRGAGAGTEAFF	TGCGCCAGCAGCCGTGGGGCAGGGGCAGGCACTGAAGCTTTCTTT
TRBV6-5	-	TRBD1	TRBJ1-2	CASSYLGTGYGYTF	TGTGCCAGCAGTTACCTCGGGACAGGGTATGGCTACACCTTC
TRBV6-5	-	-	TRBJ1-1	CASRDPGGKTEAFF	TGTGCCAGCAGGGACCCCGGGGGGAAAACTGAAGCTTTCTTT
TRBV5-4	-	TRBD1	TRBJ1-2	CASSPDRGLRGYTF	TGTGCCAGCAGCCCGGACAGGGGGCTAAGGGGCTACACCTTC
TRBV7-2	-	-	TRBJ2-3	CASSWDTDTQYF	TGTGCCAGCAGCTGGGACACAGATACGCAGTATTTT
TRBV7-2	-	-	TRBJ1-5	CASSPNWGGEPRPQHF	TGTGCCAGCAGCCCGAATTGGGGCGGGGAACCAAGGCCCCAGCATTTT
TRBV7-9	-	-	TRBJ2-3	CASSPRTSGGDTQYF	TGTGCCAGCAGCCCCCGGACATCCGGGGGAGATACGCAGTATTTT
TRBV2	-	-	TRBJ1-5	CASSGGSEGRQPQHF	TGTGCCAGCAGTGGGGGCTCAGAGGGGCGTCAGCCCCAGCATTTT
TRBV5-4	-	-	TRBJ1-4	CASSLGWGFTDEKLFF	TGTGCCAGCAGCCTCGGTTGGGGATTCACCGATGAAAAACTGTTTTTT
TRBV6-5	-	TRBD1	TRBJ2-4	CASSPTDRRPIQYF	TGTGCCAGCAGCCCCACGGACAGGCGGCCCATTCAGTACTTC